This TCR beta chain emerged from a study of cytomegalovirus exposure and HLA in healthy donors. Whole-study results and caveats: Prediction of most subjects' HLA-A and HLA-B alleles by TCR beta sequences was reportedly accurate. Analyses of presence and absence presupposed an approximately uniform sequencing depth across donors. A later analysis linked a missense DCLRE1C variant to TCR beta V- and J-gene trimming. A reported reduction in N-insertions relative to the roughly 710-donor mean was seen in an Asian-associated ancestry cluster in a later analysis.

Use of 60 Vbeta and 13 Jbeta primers characterized the PCR. Method: immunoSEQ multiplex PCR; TCRdb's copy keeps in-frame clones and lacks some. Of about 140,000 clones listed, around 70% are singletons. V was pared by 3 bases and J by 5 bases, with 6 bases of the junction left unmatched. Germline V gene data show CDR1 as SGHDT and CDR2 as YYEEEE. This CDR3 is built from 14 residues. Comments on this clone: Its antigen is still unknown.

This rearrangement joins TRBV5-6 to TRBJ2-3; 7 positions agree with TRBD2. The TCR sequence derives from a woman aged 55-70 years in good health and CMV-seropositive. Sequencing input: PBMCs. The CDR3, as DNA: TGTGCCAGCAGCTCCTCGACGGGAGGAGATACGCAGTATTTT. This codes for CASSSSTGGDTQYF.